The T cell receptor (beta chain) described here comes from a study of T cell repertoires in cytomegalovirus infection (dated 2019 in TCRdb). In the study overall: Alongside well-studied HLA-B-restricted epitopes, the peptide stimulations were aimed at recently identified HLA-C-restricted CMV epitopes, whose presentation resists viral immunomodulation. Donor HLA type was relevant to the analysis, as public TCR beta signatures indicated carriage of CMV infection together with the matching HLA type.

On the study overall, not on this receptor specifically: The ex vivo response was dominated by HLA-C-restricted CMV-specific TCR beta clonotypes, which also provided the single most frequent clonotype in two of eight donors. In both this cohort and an independent approximately 370-donor cohort, the cumulative frequency of public TCR beta family members distinguished carriers of CMV infection plus the relevant HLA type.

The meaning of the sample's treatment or condition label: in vitro stimulation with specific CMV peptide epitopes to enrich CMV-specific T cells. V is trimmed back by 9 bases and J by 6 bases, and the junction contains 16 bases that no gene match accounts for. For CDR1 and CDR2, the germline V gene lists SGHTA and FQGNSA. The CDR3 covers 15 residues, taking in both the cysteine and the phenylalanine. CDR3 DNA only is kept here, 45 bases in frame from base 1. Sequenced on an Illumina HiSeq 1500. Through fastp at Q25 and MiXCR, TCRdb rebuilt clones from the public reads, retaining in-frame beta chains. Rows are unified per CDR3 protein, each entry keeping the most common DNA and genes. This sample lists around 430,000 distinct CDR3 sequences; about 44% were detected once. Clones ranked in the top ten supply about two fifths of the sample. This clonotype was recorded many times. Its antigen is not yet known. The sample holds no much larger clone one base away, and base qualities are not on file.

This clonotype was obtained from a human donor in good health (CMV status not recorded). Some clones in this sample may be carry-over from other donors' samples. Material: cultured PBMCs, obtained from culture after CMV antigen stimulation. The sequence is built from TRBV7-2 and TRBJ2-7; TRBD1 agrees with 8 junctional bases. The CDR3 reads as follows: CARRKLTGVCPEQYF. The nucleotide sequence reads as follows: TGTGCCAGAAGAAAATTGACAGGGGTTTGTCCCGAGCAGTACTTC.